The next 7 T cell receptor beta chains were all read from a single sample in a study of blood T cells in healthy people across ages. A second PCR, run for about 7 to 11 cycles, used a sample-barcoded 5' primer plus a J-beta primer mix. A single record per CDR3 protein comes from TCRdb applying MiXCR to the 5' RACE reads. Of roughly 800,000 distinct CDR3 sequences listed, around a quarter are singletons. The sample also formed part of further work on T cells of mothers and their children.

The specimen was blood. Receptors were obtained from a boy younger than 18 in good health.

This clonotype was seen a handful of times. The J gene is TRBJ2-7, the V gene TRBV4-1; the D gene is possibly TRBD1 (6 bases). This CDR3 contains 14 residues. The V gene's germline CDR1 is MGHRA and CDR2 YSYEKL. Trimming removed 8 bases from V and 1 base from J, with 15 bases in between. CDR3 in DNA: TGCGCCAGCGCCCGGGACACCGAGTCCTACGAGCAGTACTTC. This sequence encodes CASARDTESYEQYF.

This rearrangement joins TRBV5-6 to TRBJ2-1; D not resolved. CDR1 and CDR2 (germline): SGHDT, YYEEEE. The length of the CDR3 is 15 residues. Trimming left V 3 bases short and J 0 bases short, with 10 bases between. This CDR3 is CASSYGKSSYNEQFF. CDR3 nucleotide sequence: TGTGCCAGCAGCTATGGAAAAAGCTCCTACAATGAGCAGTTCTTC.

The CDR3 DNA reads as TGTGCCAGCATTTGGACTAGAGGGGACAATGAGCAGTTCTTC. Translation gives CASIWTRGDNEQFF. The gene calls are TRBV2 and TRBJ2-1; TRBD2 matches at 7 bases. Losses at the gene ends were 7 bases for V and 5 bases for J; bases not matched to a gene: 8. Germline V CDR1 and CDR2: SNHLY, FYNNEI. This CDR3 is built from 14 residues.

The chain employs TRBV20-1 and TRBJ1-2; maybe TRBD1 (6 bases). V lost 5 bases to trimming and J lost 1 base, with 11 bases between them. The germline gives CDR1 DFQATT, CDR2 SNEGSKA (reference sequence). The CDR3 runs 13 residues. The CDR3 nucleotides read TGCAGTGCTCCTACAGGGAATAACTATGGCTACACCTTC. Protein sequence: CSAPTGNNYGYTF.

There are a few counts of this clonotype. V gene TRBV2 combines with J gene TRBJ2-7; 10 bases agree with TRBD2. The CDR3 is 14 amino acids. The junction had 2 bases not matched to a gene; V was cut back by 3 bases and J by 3 bases. CDR1 and CDR2 (germline): SNHLY, FYNNEI. As DNA, the CDR3 is TGTGCCAGCAGTGACCTAGCGGGGGACTACGAGCAGTACTTC. Protein: CASSDLAGDYEQYF.

This clonotype showed up just a few times. The chain links TRBV20-1 to TRBJ2-5, with 12 bases aligning to TRBD2. The J call may be faulty, since TRBJ2-7 better matches the DNA end. Germline V gene lookup returns CDR1 DFQATT and CDR2 SNEGSKA (reference sequence). The CDR3 extends over 15 amino acids. CDR3 in DNA: TGCAGTGCTCGGCCGACTAGCGGGGGAACGTACGAGCAGTACTTC. Translation: CSARPTSGGTYEQYF.

This clonotype was detected only a few times. A much larger clone differs by one base, so this may be a read error. The chain couples TRBV12-3 or TRBV12-4 to TRBJ1-1; D is ambiguous. The CDR3 consists of 11 residues. V was pared by 6 bases and J by 4 bases, with 6 bases between. The chain's CDR3 is CASSPATEAFF. CDR3 nucleotide sequence: TGTGCCAGCAGCCCGGCCACTGAAGCTTTCTTT.